This T cell receptor (beta chain) was retrieved from a study of CD4+ T cells in melanoma. This CDR3 is built from 16 residues. Germline V gene lookup returns CDR1 WNHNN and CDR2 SYGVQD (reference sequence). V was shortened by 0 bases and J by 2 bases, with 14 bases between the two germline ends. The table came from immunoSEQ multiplex PCR; TCRdb's copy has only in-frame clones and leaves some out. The sample carries 110,000 to 150,000 clones, 92% recorded once. The source of this sequence is a human donor with melanoma. This chain connects TRBV10-1 to TRBJ2-7; no firm D call. The CDR3 here is CASSESMGNRPYEQYF. CDR3 nucleotide sequence: TGCGCCAGCAGTGAGTCGATGGGTAATCGTCCCTACGAGCAGTACTTC.